The rows below give T cell receptor beta chains drawn from one sample of a study of blood T cell repertoires in COVID-19. Using immunoSEQ multiplex PCR, the repertoire was profiled, and TCRdb retains in-frame clones only, with some absent. The repertoire includes 140,000 to 150,000 clones, 80% to 90% of them detected once, and 2.5% to 3.5% sits in the top ten. The material sequenced was peripheral blood. These receptors originate from a woman in her fifties or sixties with active COVID-19. Both conserved end residues are part of each CDR3. Each record gives: CDR3 DNA, CDR3 protein, clone size, D gene, J gene, V gene. The D gene is left open where the match is weak. A clone size is listed for some rows: how often the clone was seen (once, few, many), or a class if it is expanded.

CDR3nt: TGTGCCAGCAGCGGTCCCCCCGGGGGAAACACCATATATTTT
CDR3aa: CASSGPPGGNTIYF
abundance: once
d_gene: NA
j_gene: TRBJ1-3
v_gene: TRBV7-2

CDR3nt: TGTGCCAGCAGTTTGGGCCCACTAGGAGCCCCCTACGAGCAGTACTTC
CDR3aa: CASSLGPLGAPYEQYF
abundance: NA
d_gene: NA
j_gene: TRBJ2-7
v_gene: TRBV6-5

CDR3nt: TGTGCCAGCAGCTTGACGGTAGGGGGCTACAATGAGCAGTTCTTC
CDR3aa: CASSLTVGGYNEQFF
abundance: NA
d_gene: NA
j_gene: TRBJ2-1
v_gene: TRBV7-2

CDR3nt: TGTGCCAGCTCACCATGGACAGAAGAGACCCAGTACTTC
CDR3aa: CASSPWTEETQYF
abundance: NA
d_gene: NA
j_gene: TRBJ2-5
v_gene: TRBV18

CDR3nt: TGTGCCAGCAGCTTATCGCCAGGACATTTCGGGGAGCTGTTTTTT
CDR3aa: CASSLSPGHFGELFF
abundance: few
d_gene: NA
j_gene: TRBJ2-2
v_gene: TRBV7-9

CDR3nt: TGCGCCAGCAGCCCCAGACAGGGACTAGCGGGAGAAAAGCAGTTCTTC
CDR3aa: CASSPRQGLAGEKQFF
abundance: NA
d_gene: TRBD2
j_gene: TRBJ2-1
v_gene: TRBV5-1

CDR3nt: TGTGCCTGGAGTGACGGGATGCCCGGGGGCTACACCTTC
CDR3aa: CAWSDGMPGGYTF
abundance: NA
d_gene: NA
j_gene: TRBJ1-2
v_gene: TRBV30

CDR3nt: TGTGCCAGCACTACTAGCCACATCTACGAGCAGTACTTC
CDR3aa: CASTTSHIYEQYF
abundance: once
d_gene: NA
j_gene: TRBJ2-7
v_gene: TRBV6-5

CDR3nt: TGTGCCAGCAGTTTAGCAACTAGCGGTAACAATGAGCAGTTCTTC
CDR3aa: CASSLATSGNNEQFF
abundance: NA
d_gene: TRBD2
j_gene: TRBJ2-1
v_gene: TRBV27

CDR3nt: TGTGCCAGCAGTCTGCAAGGCGGGAGCGGGACAGATACGCAGTATTTT
CDR3aa: CASSLQGGSGTDTQYF
abundance: once
d_gene: TRBD2
j_gene: TRBJ2-3
v_gene: TRBV27

CDR3nt: TGTGCCAGCAGCTTTGAGGGAGGGCCAGGTACGCAGTATTTT
CDR3aa: CASSFEGGPGTQYF
abundance: NA
d_gene: TRBD2
j_gene: TRBJ2-3
v_gene: TRBV7-3

CDR3nt: TGCGCCAGCAAAGGAGATGGGTCACCCCTCCACTTT
CDR3aa: CASKGDGSPLHF
abundance: few
d_gene: NA
j_gene: TRBJ1-6
v_gene: TRBV4-1

CDR3nt: TGTGCCAGCAGCTTGGCCGGTATCCTCGGCGGGGAGCTGTTTTTT
CDR3aa: CASSLAGILGGELFF
abundance: NA
d_gene: NA
j_gene: TRBJ2-2
v_gene: TRBV5-6

CDR3nt: TGTGCCAGTAGTATGAGACTAGCGGGCGCCGTATCCACCGGGGAGCTGTTTTTT
CDR3aa: CASSMRLAGAVSTGELFF
abundance: NA
d_gene: TRBD2
j_gene: TRBJ2-2
v_gene: TRBV19

CDR3nt: TGTGCCAGCAGCGTGGCCCCCGGGACTAGCGGGATCTCCTACGAGCAGTACTTC
CDR3aa: CASSVAPGTSGISYEQYF
abundance: NA
d_gene: TRBD2
j_gene: TRBJ2-7
v_gene: TRBV9

CDR3nt: TGTGCCACCAGTGAAGAGGGACTGGGTCAGCCCCAGCATTTT
CDR3aa: CATSEEGLGQPQHF
abundance: NA
d_gene: NA
j_gene: TRBJ1-5
v_gene: TRBV24-1

CDR3nt: TGCAGCGTTGGAGCACTCGCGGGACCCTACGAGCAGTACTTC
CDR3aa: CSVGALAGPYEQYF
abundance: once
d_gene: NA
j_gene: TRBJ2-7
v_gene: TRBV29-1

CDR3nt: TGTGCCTGGAGTTCGTACATGAACACTGAAGCTTTCTTT
CDR3aa: CAWSSYMNTEAFF
abundance: NA
d_gene: NA
j_gene: TRBJ1-1
v_gene: TRBV30

CDR3nt: TGTGCCAGCAGCCAAGAAGTCAGGGTCACAGATACGCAGTATTTT
CDR3aa: CASSQEVRVTDTQYF
abundance: few
d_gene: NA
j_gene: TRBJ2-3
v_gene: TRBV4-2

CDR3nt: TGTGCCAGCAGCTTGGCGGCTAGCGGGAGGAAGCGGGAGACCCAGTACTTC
CDR3aa: CASSLAASGRKRETQYF
abundance: NA
d_gene: TRBD2
j_gene: TRBJ2-5
v_gene: TRBV5-4

CDR3nt: TGTGCCAGCAGCCTCTCGGGACTAGCGGGACACCTTCCCTACGAGCAGTACTTC
CDR3aa: CASSLSGLAGHLPYEQYF
abundance: few
d_gene: NA
j_gene: TRBJ2-7
v_gene: TRBV21-1

CDR3nt: TGTGCCAGCAGTTACCCTCAGCGGGAGCAGTACTTC
CDR3aa: CASSYPQREQYF
abundance: NA
d_gene: NA
j_gene: TRBJ2-7
v_gene: TRBV6-2/TRBV6-3

CDR3nt: TGTGCCAGCATATGCGGCACCTTC
CDR3aa: CASICGTF
abundance: NA
d_gene: NA
j_gene: TRBJ1-2
v_gene: TRBV12-3/TRBV12-4

CDR3nt: TGCGCCAGCAGCCTGGGCTCCGGACTAGCGGATCTCTACGAGCAGTACTTC
CDR3aa: CASSLGSGLADLYEQYF
abundance: NA
d_gene: TRBD2
j_gene: TRBJ2-7
v_gene: TRBV5-1

CDR3nt: TGTGCCAGCAGCTTGGCTGTCGGCTACGAGCAGTACTTC
CDR3aa: CASSLAVGYEQYF
abundance: NA
d_gene: NA
j_gene: TRBJ2-7
v_gene: TRBV5-6

CDR3nt: TGCAGCGTTGCCCGCTCTGGGGCCAACGTCCTGACTTTC
CDR3aa: CSVARSGANVLTF
abundance: NA
d_gene: NA
j_gene: TRBJ2-6
v_gene: TRBV29-1

CDR3nt: TGTGCCAGTAGTCCCCAGACCGCAGGGGCCCTCTCCTACGAGCAGTACTTC
CDR3aa: CASSPQTAGALSYEQYF
abundance: NA
d_gene: NA
j_gene: TRBJ2-7
v_gene: TRBV19

CDR3nt: TGTGCCAGCTCATCGCGGGACGGACACAATGAGCAGTTCTTC
CDR3aa: CASSSRDGHNEQFF
abundance: NA
d_gene: NA
j_gene: TRBJ2-1
v_gene: TRBV18

CDR3nt: TGTGCCATCAGTGAGTTCGGGACTATCGCGAACACCGGGGAGCTGTTTTTT
CDR3aa: CAISEFGTIANTGELFF
abundance: NA
d_gene: TRBD2
j_gene: TRBJ2-2
v_gene: TRBV10-3

CDR3nt: TGTGCCATCGGGACAGGGGGCTCGAACACTGAAGCTTTCTTT
CDR3aa: CAIGTGGSNTEAFF
abundance: NA
d_gene: TRBD1
j_gene: TRBJ1-1
v_gene: TRBV10-3

CDR3nt: TGTGCCAGCAGCGTAGCGGGGGGGGTAGCGGGAGTTATAGATACGCAGTATTTT
CDR3aa: CASSVAGGVAGVIDTQYF
abundance: NA
d_gene: TRBD2
j_gene: TRBJ2-3
v_gene: TRBV9

CDR3nt: TGTGCCAGCAGTAGAATACCGGGACAGGGTTTCGGCTACACCTTC
CDR3aa: CASSRIPGQGFGYTF
abundance: NA
d_gene: TRBD1
j_gene: TRBJ1-2
v_gene: TRBV2

CDR3nt: TGTGCCAGCAGTCCAGACAGGGGGCGGGATCAGCCCCAGCATTTT
CDR3aa: CASSPDRGRDQPQHF
abundance: NA
d_gene: TRBD1
j_gene: TRBJ1-5
v_gene: TRBV27

CDR3nt: TGTGCCAGCTCACCACGATCCCTTTGGACAGGGGTAGGAAACACCATATATTTT
CDR3aa: CASSPRSLWTGVGNTIYF
abundance: NA
d_gene: TRBD1
j_gene: TRBJ1-3
v_gene: TRBV18

CDR3nt: TGTGCCACCAGCAGGCAGGGGAGCACTGAAGCTTTCTTT
CDR3aa: CATSRQGSTEAFF
abundance: once
d_gene: NA
j_gene: TRBJ1-1
v_gene: TRBV15

CDR3nt: TGTGCCAGCAGTGAAACAGGATATAGCAATCAGCCCCAGCATTTT
CDR3aa: CASSETGYSNQPQHF
abundance: few
d_gene: NA
j_gene: TRBJ1-5
v_gene: TRBV6-1

CDR3nt: TGTGCCAGCCACTCCGCAACAGGGGCTGGAAACACCATATATTTT
CDR3aa: CASHSATGAGNTIYF
abundance: NA
d_gene: TRBD1
j_gene: TRBJ1-3
v_gene: TRBV28

CDR3nt: TGTGCCAGCAGCCAAGATCTCGCTTCCAGCTCCTACGAGCAGTACTTC
CDR3aa: CASSQDLASSSYEQYF
abundance: NA
d_gene: NA
j_gene: TRBJ2-7
v_gene: TRBV4-2

CDR3nt: TGTGCCAGCAGATTACTAGCGGGAGGTTCCCAAGAGACCCAGTACTTC
CDR3aa: CASRLLAGGSQETQYF
abundance: once
d_gene: TRBD2
j_gene: TRBJ2-5
v_gene: TRBV7-8

CDR3nt: TGTGCCAGCAGAAGACAGGGAAGGTCACCCCTCCACTTT
CDR3aa: CASRRQGRSPLHF
abundance: NA
d_gene: TRBD1
j_gene: TRBJ1-6
v_gene: TRBV12-3/TRBV12-4

CDR3nt: TGTGCCAGCAGTGCGGGACAGAATTGGGGAGACAGCTACGAGCAGTACTTC
CDR3aa: CASSAGQNWGDSYEQYF
abundance: NA
d_gene: TRBD1
j_gene: TRBJ2-7
v_gene: TRBV2

CDR3nt: TGTGCCAGCAGCTTAGGCGGGAGCGTTAATGAGCAGTTCTTC
CDR3aa: CASSLGGSVNEQFF
abundance: NA
d_gene: TRBD2
j_gene: TRBJ2-1
v_gene: TRBV7-2

CDR3nt: TGTGCCAGCAGCCCTCGGGTTGGGACAGTGAACACTGAAGCTTTCTTT
CDR3aa: CASSPRVGTVNTEAFF
abundance: NA
d_gene: TRBD1
j_gene: TRBJ1-1
v_gene: TRBV7-9

CDR3nt: TGTGCCAGCAGCTACGGACAGGGTTCCTCGAACACCGGGGAGCTGTTTTTT
CDR3aa: CASSYGQGSSNTGELFF
abundance: once
d_gene: TRBD1
j_gene: TRBJ2-2
v_gene: TRBV7-6

CDR3nt: TGTGCCAGCTCACCAACCGCGCGGGGAAACACCATATATTTT
CDR3aa: CASSPTARGNTIYF
abundance: NA
d_gene: NA
j_gene: TRBJ1-3
v_gene: TRBV18

CDR3nt: TGTGCTAGTGGGGCTAGCGGGAGTGGAGAGCAGTACTTC
CDR3aa: CASGASGSGEQYF
abundance: NA
d_gene: TRBD2
j_gene: TRBJ2-7
v_gene: TRBV12-5

CDR3nt: TGTGCCAGCAGCTCCGTAGCGGGCGGGGAGCTGTTTTTT
CDR3aa: CASSSVAGGELFF
abundance: NA
d_gene: TRBD2
j_gene: TRBJ2-2
v_gene: TRBV7-9

CDR3nt: TGTGCCAGCAGTTACTCGTCTGGGACTAGCGGGAGGGCGCAGTATTTT
CDR3aa: CASSYSSGTSGRAQYF
abundance: NA
d_gene: TRBD2
j_gene: TRBJ2-3
v_gene: TRBV6-5

CDR3nt: TGTGCCAGCAGTTACGGAAGTCTAGCGGGAGTACCCTTCTACAATGAGCAGTTCTTC
CDR3aa: CASSYGSLAGVPFYNEQFF
abundance: NA
d_gene: TRBD2
j_gene: TRBJ2-1
v_gene: TRBV6-2/TRBV6-3

CDR3nt: TGCAGCGTTGCGGGTTTCGGGGAGCTGTTTTTT
CDR3aa: CSVAGFGELFF
abundance: NA
d_gene: NA
j_gene: TRBJ2-2
v_gene: TRBV29-1